This T cell receptor (beta chain) was recovered during a study of blood T cell repertoires in COVID-19. About the research overall: Samples of COVID-19 (acute and convalescent) were obtained from the United States, Italy and Spain. The analysed material was cDNA or gDNA that came from T cells, B-cell-depleted T cells, or PBMCs.

CDR3 size: 12 residues. Germline V gene data show CDR1 as LNHDA and CDR2 as SQIVND (reference sequence). Trimming left V 5 bases short and J 8 bases short, with 12 bases between. Some clones are missing from TCRdb's copy, which holds only in-frame ones; the method was immunoSEQ multiplex PCR. The sample has around 140,000 clones, approximately 88% seen once. The chain is built from TRBV19 and TRBJ1-1, with unresolved D. The sequencing input was peripheral blood. The origin of this receptor is a man between 60 and 75 years old with acute or convalescent COVID-19. CDR3 protein: CASSRVISEAFF. For the CDR3, the DNA is TGTGCCAGTAGTCGGGTGATATCAGAAGCTTTCTTT.